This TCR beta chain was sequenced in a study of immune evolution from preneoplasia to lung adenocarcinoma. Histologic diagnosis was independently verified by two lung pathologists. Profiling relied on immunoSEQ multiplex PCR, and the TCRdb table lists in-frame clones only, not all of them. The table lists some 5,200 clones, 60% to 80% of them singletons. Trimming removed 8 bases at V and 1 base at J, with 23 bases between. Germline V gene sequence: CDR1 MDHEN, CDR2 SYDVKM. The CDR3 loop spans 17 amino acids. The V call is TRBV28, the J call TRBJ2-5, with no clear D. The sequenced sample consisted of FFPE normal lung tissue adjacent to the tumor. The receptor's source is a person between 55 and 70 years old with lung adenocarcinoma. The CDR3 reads CASAAGYGTARQETQYF. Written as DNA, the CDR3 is TGTGCCAGCGCGGCTGGTTATGGCACGGCTCGCCAAGAGACCCAGTACTTC.